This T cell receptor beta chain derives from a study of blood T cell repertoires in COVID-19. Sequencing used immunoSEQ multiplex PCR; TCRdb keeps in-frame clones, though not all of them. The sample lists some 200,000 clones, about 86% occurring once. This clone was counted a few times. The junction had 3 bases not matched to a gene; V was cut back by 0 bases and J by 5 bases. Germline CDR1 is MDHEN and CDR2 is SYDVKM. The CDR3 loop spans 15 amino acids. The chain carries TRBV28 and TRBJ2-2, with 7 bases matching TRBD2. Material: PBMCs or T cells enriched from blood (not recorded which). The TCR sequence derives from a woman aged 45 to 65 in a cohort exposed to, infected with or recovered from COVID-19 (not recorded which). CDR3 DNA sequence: TGTGCCAGCAGTTTATGGCTGGGAGGGACCGGGGAGCTGTTTTTT. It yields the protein CASSLWLGGTGELFF. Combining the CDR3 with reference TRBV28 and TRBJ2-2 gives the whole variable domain DVKVTQSSRYLVKRTGEKVFLECVQDMDHENMFWYRQDPGLGLRLIYFSYDVKMKEKGDIPEGYSVSREKKERFSLILESASTNQTSMYLCASSLWLGGTGELFFGEGSRLTVL.